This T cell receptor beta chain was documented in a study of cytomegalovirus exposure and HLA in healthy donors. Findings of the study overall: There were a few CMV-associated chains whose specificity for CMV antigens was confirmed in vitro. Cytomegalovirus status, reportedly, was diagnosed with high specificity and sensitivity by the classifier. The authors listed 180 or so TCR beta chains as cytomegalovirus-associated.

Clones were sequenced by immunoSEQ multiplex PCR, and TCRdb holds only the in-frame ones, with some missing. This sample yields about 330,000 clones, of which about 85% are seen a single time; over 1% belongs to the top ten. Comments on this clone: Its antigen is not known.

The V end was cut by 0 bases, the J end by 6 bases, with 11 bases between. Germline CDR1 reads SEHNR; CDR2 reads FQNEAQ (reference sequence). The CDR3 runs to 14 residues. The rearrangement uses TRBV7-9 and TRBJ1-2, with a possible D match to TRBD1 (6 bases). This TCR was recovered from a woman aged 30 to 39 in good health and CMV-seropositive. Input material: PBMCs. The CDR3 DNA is TGTGCCAGCAGCTTAGCAGGGGGAGTAAATGGCTACACCTTC. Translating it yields CASSLAGGVNGYTF. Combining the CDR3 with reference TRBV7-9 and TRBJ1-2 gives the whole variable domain DTGVSQNPRHKITKRGQNVTFRCDPISEHNRLYWYRQTLGQGPEFLTYFQNEAQLEKSRLLSDRFSAERPKGSFSTLEIQRTEQGDSAMYLCASSLAGGVNGYTFGSGTRLTVV.